The sequence of this TCR beta chain was determined in a study of regulatory T cells in long-lasting Graves disease. This clonotype has ten or more counts. Its antigen is unknown. Study-wide points: The study found persistent patients shared more public clonotypes (approximately 2,700) than new patients (approximately 970). Persistent Graves' patients showed a TCR diversity that was lower than that of newly diagnosed ones.

Through Arm-PCR of CDR3 regions and iRepertoire HTBI primers, TCR beta libraries were built. In TCRdb, the multiplex PCR reads were re-called with MiXCR into one record per CDR3 protein. The sample includes 400,000 or so distinct CDR3 sequences, around 20% of them seen just once. Documented time point: persistent/refractory GD, antithyroid drugs over 5 years with positive TRAb. PBMC RNA was the source of the TCR library. This receptor was taken from a female donor with Graves disease. Sequences were derived from peripheral blood mononuclear cells (PBMCs), sampled when the disease was refractory, from a patient treated with antithyroid drugs.

The CDR3: CSADQDREAFF. The DNA of the CDR3 is TGCAGTGCTGACCAGGACAGAGAAGCTTTCTTT. The chain is built from TRBV20-1 and TRBJ1-1, with TRBD1 as a possible D gene (6 bases). Germline-derived CDR1 and CDR2 are DFQATT and SNEGSKA (reference sequence). Deletions cut 5 bases from V and 8 bases from J, with 12 bases between. CDR3 length: 11 amino acids.